These 19 T cell receptor beta chains came from one sample sequenced in a study of cytomegalovirus exposure and HLA in healthy donors. PCR used 60 Vbeta primers and 13 Jbeta primers. Method: immunoSEQ multiplex PCR; TCRdb's copy keeps in-frame clones and lacks some. Counted here are about 150,000 clones, roughly 80% occurring once; the ten biggest clones make up approximately 2.8%. The sequenced sample was PBMCs. The receptors stem from a male donor in good health and CMV-seronegative.

J is TRBJ1-3 and V is TRBV14; D perhaps matches TRBD1 (6 bases). The CDR3 contains 15 residues. Per the germline V gene, CDR1 is SGHDN and CDR2 is FVKESK. Trimming left V 3 bases short and J 5 bases short, with 14 bases between. CDR3 DNA sequence: TGTGCCAGCAGCCAGGCCGGGACAATCAGAAACACCATATATTTT. This codes for CASSQAGTIRNTIYF.

This chain joins TRBV6-5 and TRBJ1-1, with 7 bases matching TRBD1. CDR1 MNHEY and CDR2 SVGAGI come from the germline V gene. The CDR3 spans 15 residues. The V gene end was trimmed by 0 bases and the J gene end by 7 bases; junction bases not matched to a gene: 8. As DNA, the CDR3 is TGTGCCAGCAGTTACTCGGGCAGGGGGTTAAGTGAAGCTTTCTTT. Translating it yields CASSYSGRGLSEAFF.

V is TRBV19 and J is TRBJ2-5, with 12 bases identical to TRBD2. There are 17 residues in the CDR3. Germline lookup yields CDR1 LNHDA and CDR2 SQIVND (reference sequence). The junction had 7 bases not matched to a gene; V was cut back by 3 bases and J by 2 bases. CDR3 protein: CASSILAGGGLQETQYF. The CDR3 DNA sequence: TGTGCCAGTAGTATCCTAGCGGGAGGGGGTTTGCAAGAGACCCAGTACTTC.

The chain links TRBV6-5 to TRBJ2-7; TRBD2 matches 9 bases. Germline V lookup: CDR1 MNHEY, CDR2 SVGAGI. The CDR3 contains 14 residues. The trim removed 2 bases at V and 6 bases at J, leaving 5 bases unmatched. The chain's CDR3 is CASSYAGTSTEQYF. CDR3 nucleotide sequence: TGTGCCAGCAGTTACGCTGGGACTAGCACCGAGCAGTACTTC.

V usage is TRBV28 and J usage is TRBJ1-2; 9 nucleotides agree with TRBD1. V shed 8 bases and J 11 bases; nucleotides not matched to a gene: 9. The CDR3 totals 12 residues. Germline-derived CDR1 and CDR2 are MDHEN and SYDVKM. The CDR3 DNA follows: TGTGCCAGCCGCGGGACAGGGACGGGGTACACCTTC. Its protein is CASRGTGTGYTF.

In this sample, this clone turned up a few times. The chain carries TRBV7-2 and TRBJ2-1; 11 bases agree with TRBD2. Germline V lookup: CDR1 SGHTA, CDR2 FQGNSA. The CDR3 is made up of 19 amino acids. V shed 2 bases, J shed 7 bases, and the junction held 16 bases outside the gene matches. The CDR3 loop is CASSLLRLAGSEGINEQFF. The CDR3 coding sequence is TGTGCCAGCAGCTTACTCCGACTAGCGGGATCAGAGGGAATTAATGAGCAGTTCTTC.

The V and J genes are TRBV5-5 and TRBJ1-2; the D gene is possibly TRBD1 (6 bases). The germline V gene has CDR1 SGHKS and CDR2 YYEKEE (reference sequence). This CDR3 is built from 16 residues. V was trimmed by 0 bases and J by 4 bases, leaving 16 bases between them. CDR3 protein: CASSLAGRGTLYGYTF. DNA for the CDR3: TGTGCCAGCAGCTTGGCCGGCAGGGGAACGCTCTATGGCTACACCTTC.

The chain joins TRBV7-6 to TRBJ2-7, with D tentatively TRBD1 (6 bases). Trimming took off 3 bases at V and 3 bases at J, with 18 bases between the two ends. Germline values: CDR1 SGHVS, CDR2 FNYEAQ. The CDR3 loop spans 16 amino acids. CDR3 in DNA: TGTGCCAGCAGCTTTAGCCAACAGGGTTCCCTCTACGAGCAGTACTTC. Amino acid sequence: CASSFSQQGSLYEQYF.

The chain combines TRBV10-3 with TRBJ1-4; a weak D match, TRBD1 (6 bases). The CDR3 spans 16 residues. Germline V CDR1 and CDR2: ENHRY, SYGVKD. V lost 4 bases, J lost 2 bases, and 14 bases lay in between. DNA for the CDR3: TGTGCCATCAGTGTAGGACAGTCCCGGACTAATGAAAAACTGTTTTTT. Protein sequence: CAISVGQSRTNEKLFF.

This clone was observed a few times. The chain carries TRBV7-9 and TRBJ2-3, with 9 nucleotides matching TRBD1. Trimming removed 5 bases from V and 0 bases from J; junction bases left unmatched: 6. Germline assignment: CDR1 SEHNR and CDR2 FQNEAQ (reference sequence). The CDR3 is made up of 16 amino acids. The CDR3 is CASSPRTGESTDTQYF. Written as DNA, the CDR3 is TGTGCCAGCAGCCCCCGGACAGGGGAAAGCACAGATACGCAGTATTTT.

This chain uses TRBV5-5 with TRBJ1-3; the match to TRBD1 covers 8 bases. V lost 6 bases, J lost 0 bases, and 14 bases stayed unmatched. The CDR3 totals 18 residues. Germline V gene sequence: CDR1 SGHKS, CDR2 YYEKEE (reference sequence). CDR3 protein: CASNNRGWGSYSGNTIYF. The CDR3 region has the DNA TGTGCCAGCAACAACAGGGGGTGGGGCTCCTACTCTGGAAACACCATATATTTT.

Notes on this clone: One end of the junction fails to match germline, which may point to a read error. The rearrangement uses TRBV7-9 and TRBJ2-3, with 7 bases identical to TRBD2. The CDR3 sequence is 14 residues long. Germline V gives CDR1 SEHNR, CDR2 FQNEAQ (reference sequence). CDR3 in amino acids: CSSSLGRETDTQYF. The CDR3 bases are TGTTCCAGCAGCTTGGGGCGGGAGACAGATACGCAGTATTTT.

The rearrangement uses TRBV19 and TRBJ1-6; TRBD1 aligns across 8 bases. The germline CDR1 and CDR2 sequences are LNHDA and SQIVND (reference sequence). The trim removed 3 bases at V and 8 bases at J, leaving 6 bases unmatched. This CDR3 is built from 15 residues. DNA of the CDR3: TGTGCCAGTAGTATCGCGGACAGGGTTGATTCACCCCTCCACTTT. It codes for CASSIADRVDSPLHF.

The chain is built from TRBV2 and TRBJ2-2, with D perhaps TRBD2 (5 bases). Trimming stripped 7 bases from V and 4 bases from J, with 13 bases between. Germline V gene data show CDR1 as SNHLY and CDR2 as FYNNEI. The CDR3 contains 14 residues. The DNA for the CDR3 is TGTGCCAGCATGTGGCGGGTGGGCACCGGGGAGCTGTTTTTT. This sequence encodes CASMWRVGTGELFF.

The chain recombines TRBV7-8 with TRBJ1-3, with D tentatively TRBD1 (5 bases). The length of the CDR3 is 16 residues. V dropped 1 base and J dropped 4 bases, with 14 bases sitting between them. Germline V lookup: CDR1 SGHVS, CDR2 FQNEAQ. CDR3 nucleotide sequence: TGTGCCAGCAGCTTAGGGTTGGGGGGTTGGGGAAACACCATATATTTT. It is translated as CASSLGLGGWGNTIYF.

This chain uses TRBV5-5 with TRBJ2-3; TRBD2 agrees at 8 bases. The CDR3 contains 16 residues. Losses at the gene ends were 2 bases for V and 4 bases for J; bases not matched to a gene: 9. CDR1 SGHKS and CDR2 YYEKEE come from the germline V gene (reference sequence). CDR3 amino acids: CASSLSAGTSADTQYF. The CDR3 nucleotides read TGTGCCAGCAGCTTAAGCGCCGGGACTAGTGCAGATACGCAGTATTTT.

The gene calls are TRBV7-2 and TRBJ1-2; the match to TRBD1 covers 10 bases. Trimming removed 4 bases from V and 2 bases from J; junction bases left unmatched: 4. The V gene's germline CDR1 is SGHTA and CDR2 FQGNSA. The CDR3 consists of 15 residues. The CDR3 loop reads CASSSGQGTNYGYTF. In DNA, the CDR3 is TGTGCCAGCAGCTCGGGACAGGGGACCAACTATGGCTACACCTTC.

This clone was found a few times. The chain carries TRBV29-1 and TRBJ1-1; D is possibly TRBD1 (6 bases). There are 13 residues in the CDR3. Germline values: CDR1 SQVTM, CDR2 ANQGSEA. Trimming pared 6 bases from V and 4 bases from J, leaving 15 bases between. CDR3 in amino acids: CSVGRGGGTEAFF. The CDR3, as DNA: TGCAGCGTAGGGAGGGGAGGGGGCACTGAAGCTTTCTTT.

The rearrangement uses TRBV7-3 and TRBJ2-1; 11 bases match TRBD2. Germline V lookup: CDR1 SGHTA, CDR2 FQGTGA. V was pared by 6 bases and J by 5 bases, with 6 bases of the junction left unmatched. The CDR3 covers 15 residues. The DNA of the CDR3 is TGTGCCAGCAGTCACCGACTAGCGGGACACAATGAGCAGTTCTTC. This codes for CASSHRLAGHNEQFF.